This entry is about one T cell receptor beta chain. The sample comes from a study of blood T cell repertoires in COVID-19. Study information: There were acute and convalescent COVID-19 samples, and they came from the United States, Italy and Spain. PBMCs, B-cell-depleted T cells, or T cells provided the cDNA or gDNA that made up the material.

In the original workflow: Scientists estimated how many nucleated cells there were by amplifying reference gene primers. Method: immunoSEQ multiplex PCR; TCRdb's copy keeps in-frame clones and lacks some. The V and J calls and the clone size are those of that table, but D and trimming were determined from the DNA. The repertoire holds almost 250,000 clones, with roughly 86% as singletons. Germline values: CDR1 SGHTA, CDR2 FQGNSA. The CDR3 totals 18 residues. The V segment lost 1 base and the J segment 5 bases; nucleotides outside the gene matches: 12. V usage is TRBV7-2 and J usage is TRBJ2-5, with 11 bases matching TRBD2. Material for sequencing was peripheral blood. This clonotype was sampled from a woman aged 60-70 years who had recovered from COVID-19. The CDR3 here is CASSLGLETSGNGETQYF. The CDR3 nucleotides are TGTGCCAGCAGCTTAGGCCTGGAGACTAGCGGGAACGGCGAGACCCAGTACTTC.